This T cell receptor (beta chain) was recorded in a study of identical twins. The study, taken as a whole, reports: These conclusions were based on statistical analysis (cross-sectional, not following the same donors). Twins shared beta out-of-frame sequences in excess, but this excess was weaker. Among out-of-frame alpha sequences shared by twins, low generation probability occurred in excess.

Details on this clonotype: What it binds is unknown.

This CDR3 is built from 14 residues. J was trimmed by 8 bases and V by 6 bases; bases with no gene match: 9. Germline V gives CDR1 MNHNS, CDR2 SASEGT. A universal primer binding site was introduced by template switching. The final cDNA contained unique molecular identifiers. TCRdb independently ran MiXCR on the 5' RACE reads; one entry per CDR3 protein. The top ten hold 7% to 9.5% of the sample, which has roughly 250,000 distinct CDR3 sequences, more than 13% seen once. V is TRBV6-1 and J is TRBJ2-2; 7 bases fit TRBD1. This clonotype originated in a young woman in good health. Source material: memory (CD45RO+) T cells sorted from blood. The CDR3 DNA follows: TGTGCCAGCAGGGGACAGCTAGGTGGAGGGGAGCTGTTTTTT. Its protein is CASRGQLGGGELFF.